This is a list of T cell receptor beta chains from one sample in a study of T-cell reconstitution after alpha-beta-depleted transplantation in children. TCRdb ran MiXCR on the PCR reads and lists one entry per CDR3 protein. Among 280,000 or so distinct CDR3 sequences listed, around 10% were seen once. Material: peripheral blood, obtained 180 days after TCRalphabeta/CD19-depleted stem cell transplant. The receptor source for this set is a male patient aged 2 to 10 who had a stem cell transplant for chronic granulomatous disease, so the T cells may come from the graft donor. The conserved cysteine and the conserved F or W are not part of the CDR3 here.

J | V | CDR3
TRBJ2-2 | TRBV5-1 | ASSVPGTGFTGELF
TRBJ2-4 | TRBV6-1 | ASSIAPINIQY
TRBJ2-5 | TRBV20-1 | SARSWTGLGETQY
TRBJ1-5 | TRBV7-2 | ASSARQGSQPQH
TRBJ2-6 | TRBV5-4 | ASSLWGSGADVLT
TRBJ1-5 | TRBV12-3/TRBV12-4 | ASSFGQGIGNQPQH
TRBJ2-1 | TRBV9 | ASSVEGGTSGRNEQF
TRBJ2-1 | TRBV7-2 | ASSQAGTNAYNEQF
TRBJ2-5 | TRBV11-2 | ASSLGHKSLAGQETQY
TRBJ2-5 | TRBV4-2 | ASSQGPGGAETQY
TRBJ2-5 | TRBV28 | ASSLINQETQY
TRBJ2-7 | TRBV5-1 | ASSSGTGDHEQY
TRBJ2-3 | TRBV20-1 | SASRGGLDTQY
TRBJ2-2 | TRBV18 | ASSPPGLNTGELF
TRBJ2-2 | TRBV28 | ASRTGTGELF
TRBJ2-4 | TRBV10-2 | ASSASAQGLIGNIQY
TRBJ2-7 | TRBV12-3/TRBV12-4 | ASREGPSFYEQY
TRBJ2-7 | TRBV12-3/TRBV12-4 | ASSLRPGLGWQY
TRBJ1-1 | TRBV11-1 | ASSPGGAEAF
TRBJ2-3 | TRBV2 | ASSEDGTTDTQY
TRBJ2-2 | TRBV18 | ASSPGQGLTGELF
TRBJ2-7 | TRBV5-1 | ASSLSRTGAANYEQY
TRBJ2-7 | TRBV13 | ASSLGLGGRAHEQY
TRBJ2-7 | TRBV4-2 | ASSQVGGYEQY
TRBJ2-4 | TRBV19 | ASSILGRNLAKNIQY